The rows below give T cell receptor beta chains drawn from one sample of a study of response to subunit inactivated influenza vaccine. TCRdb passed the RT-PCR reads through MiXCR, listing each CDR3 protein once. The sample contains some 550,000 distinct CDR3 sequences, roughly a quarter of which appear only once. The sample was also linked to a second study, of T cells expressing NK-cell markers.

This specimen was CD4+ T cells sorted from PBMCs, taken 11 to 12 days after vaccination. The origin of the receptors is a man aged 50-60 years who received an inactivated influenza vaccine. Both conserved end residues are part of each CDR3. D genes are given only for firm matches. The size entry is marked missing in some rows and otherwise reads once, few, many or a size class.

many TRBJ2-1 TRBV6-2/TRBV6-3 TRBD2 TGTGCCAGCAGTACAAGGACTAGCGGGAGTAATGAGCAGTTCTTC CASSTRTSGSNEQFF
few TRBJ2-4 TRBV20-1 NA TGCAGTGCTTCAGAGACGGATTCTCAAAACATTCAGTACTTC CSASETDSQNIQYF
few TRBJ2-1 TRBV24-1 TRBD2 TGTGCCACCAGTGGCTCGGGAGGAGGGCTCTACAATGAGCAGTTCTTC CATSGSGGGLYNEQFF
NA TRBJ1-1 TRBV12-3/TRBV12-4 NA TGTGCCAGCAGCGTACAATCGGAAGCTTTCTTT CASSVQSEAFF
NA TRBJ1-1 TRBV20-1 TRBD1 TGCAGTGCTAGAATAACAGGGGGCACTGAAGCTTTCTTT CSARITGGTEAFF
few TRBJ2-1 TRBV11-3 TRBD2 TGTGCCAGCAGCTTATTCAGCGGGAGGACAAATGAGCAGTTCTTC CASSLFSGRTNEQFF
NA TRBJ2-1 TRBV20-1 TRBD2 TGCAGTGCTTCCAGAGGGGCGGGGGATGAGCAGTTCTTC CSASRGAGDEQFF
NA TRBJ2-2 TRBV20-1 TRBD2 TGCAGTGCTAAGGGACTAGCGGGGGGGCTGTCCGGGGAGCTGTTTTTT CSAKGLAGGLSGELFF
few TRBJ1-2 TRBV7-9 NA TGTGCCAGCAGCTTAGGGTCCGTTACAGGGTTTGGCTACACCTTC CASSLGSVTGFGYTF
few TRBJ2-7 TRBV5-1 TRBD1 TGCGCCAGCAGGGCGGGACAGGGGATCCGCGAGCAGTACTTC CASRAGQGIREQYF
NA TRBJ2-5 TRBV19 NA TGTGCCAGTAGTCGGCAGTGGTCCCAAGAGACCCAGTACTTC CASSRQWSQETQYF
NA TRBJ1-2 TRBV29-1 TRBD1 TGCAGCGTTAGACAGGGGGCAGGCTATGGCTACACCTTC CSVRQGAGYGYTF
few TRBJ2-1 TRBV20-1 NA TGCAGTGTTTCGAGCGGACCCTCCTACAATGAGCAGTTCTTC CSVSSGPSYNEQFF
NA TRBJ1-4 TRBV4-1 TRBD1 TGCGCCAGCAGCCGAAGAGGACAGGTTAATGAAAAACTGTTTTTT CASSRRGQVNEKLFF
many TRBJ1-5 TRBV15 NA TGTAGCAATCAGCCCCAGCATTTT CSNQPQHF
NA TRBJ2-5 TRBV20-1 NA TGCAGTGCTAGAGATACAGAGACCCAGTACTTC CSARDTETQYF
NA TRBJ1-5 TRBV15 NA TGTGCCACCAAATCGGGCAGGGGAGGCAATCAGCCCCAGCATTTT CATKSGRGGNQPQHF
NA TRBJ1-5 TRBV18 NA TGTGCCAGCTCTCATAGTTATCTGAATCAGCCCCAGCATTTT CASSHSYLNQPQHF
NA TRBJ2-7 TRBV3-1 NA TGTGCCAGCAGCCAAACCGGGACAAACTACGAGCAGTACTTC CASSQTGTNYEQYF
few TRBJ2-3 TRBV4-3 NA TGCGCCAGCAGCCAAGGGAGGGTCCGGGATACGCAGTATTTT CASSQGRVRDTQYF
NA TRBJ2-3 TRBV6-4 TRBD1 TGTGCCAGCAGGGTCCAGACAGGGCTGGGTACGCAGTATTTT CASRVQTGLGTQYF
NA TRBJ2-7 TRBV9 NA TGTGCCAGCAGCGTAGCTGCCGGTTACGAGCAGTACTTC CASSVAAGYEQYF
few TRBJ1-3 TRBV10-3 NA TGTGCCATCAGACCCGGGACTGGAAACTCTGGAAACACCATATATTTT CAIRPGTGNSGNTIYF
many TRBJ2-1 TRBV12-3/TRBV12-4 TRBD2 TGTGCCAGCAGTGAACTAGCGGGGGGCTACAATGAGCAGTTCTTC CASSELAGGYNEQFF
NA TRBJ1-6 TRBV4-1 TRBD1 TGCGCCAGCAGCCACGACAGGGCCGGTCGATCCAATAATTCACCCCTCCACTTT CASSHDRAGRSNNSPLHF
few TRBJ2-4 TRBV20-1 NA TGCAGTGCTAGACCCACTGCTTTTCAGTACTTC CSARPTAFQYF
NA TRBJ2-1 TRBV6-2/TRBV6-3 NA TGTGCCAGCCAGTCCCCAGTGCGCGGTGAGCAGTTCTTC CASQSPVRGEQFF
NA TRBJ2-5 TRBV6-1 TRBD2 TGTGCCACCTCTCTGGCGGGGGAGGGGGAGACCCAGTACTTC CATSLAGEGETQYF
many TRBJ2-5 TRBV12-3/TRBV12-4 NA TGTGCCAGCAGTTTAGCAACCAGCGGGCAAGAGACCCAGTACTTC CASSLATSGQETQYF
NA TRBJ1-3 TRBV20-1 NA TGCAGTGCTCGGACGGGAACAGAAAGAAACACCATATATTTT CSARTGTERNTIYF
many TRBJ2-5 TRBV11-2 NA TGTGCCAGCAGCTTAGGACAGAGAGAGACCCAGTACTTC CASSLGQRETQYF
NA TRBJ1-2 TRBV19 NA TGTGCCAGTAGTATCCCGACAGAAATCAATGGCTACACCTTC CASSIPTEINGYTF
few TRBJ1-4 TRBV20-1 NA TGCAGTGCTAGAGACCCAGGAAGAGGTGAAAAACTGTTTTTT CSARDPGRGEKLFF
few TRBJ2-5 TRBV12-3/TRBV12-4 NA TGTGCCAGCAGTTTCTGGGGGCGCGGTCAAGAGACCCAGTACTTC CASSFWGRGQETQYF
NA TRBJ1-2 TRBV6-2/TRBV6-3 NA TGTGCCAGCAGTTACCGGTCGAGTTCCAGGGGCTACACCTTC CASSYRSSSRGYTF
few TRBJ2-5 TRBV7-7 TRBD1 TGTGCTAGCAGCTTAGTCGGGACAGGTGGAGAGACCCAGTACTTC CASSLVGTGGETQYF
NA TRBJ1-2 TRBV25-1 NA TGTGCCAGCAGCGTCCGGGGAGATGGCTACACCTTC CASSVRGDGYTF
many TRBJ1-1 TRBV7-3 NA TGTGCCAGCAGCTTAGGACAGCCCTCGGAAGCTTTCTTT CASSLGQPSEAFF
few TRBJ2-3 TRBV20-1 TRBD2 TGCAGTGCTAGGGGAGGTCTTACTAGCGGGAGGGTTACAGATACGCAGTATTTT CSARGGLTSGRVTDTQYF
NA TRBJ1-5 TRBV2 TRBD1 TGTGCCAGCAGTGTGGAAGGACAGGGAAATCAGCCCCAGCATTTT CASSVEGQGNQPQHF
few TRBJ1-1 TRBV29-1 NA TGCAGCGTATCATTCAGGAACACTGAAGCTTTCTTT CSVSFRNTEAFF
NA TRBJ2-7 TRBV11-2 NA TGTGCCAGCAGCTTAGAGGTTTCTGGGAGCGAGCAGTACTTC CASSLEVSGSEQYF
once TRBJ1-5 TRBV20-1 NA TGCAGTGCTACCGTGGGGGCTCAGCCCCAGCATTTT CSATVGAQPQHF
NA TRBJ2-5 TRBV20-1 TRBD1 TGCAGCCTGACAGGGGAGGTCGTAGAGACCCAGTACTTC CSLTGEVVETQYF
NA TRBJ1-3 TRBV5-1 NA TGCGCCAGCAGTTACGACGGACTCTCTGGAAACACCATATATTTT CASSYDGLSGNTIYF
NA TRBJ2-5 TRBV15 TRBD2 TGTGCCACCAGCAAGAGACTAGCGGGTTTAGAGACCCAGTACTTC CATSKRLAGLETQYF
many TRBJ1-4 TRBV5-5 NA TGTGCCAGCAGCTTGGCCGTGAATGAAAAACTGTTTTTT CASSLAVNEKLFF
NA TRBJ2-5 TRBV5-1 NA TGCGCCAGCAGCAACGGTTTCACAGGTCCCCAAGAGACCCAGTACTTC CASSNGFTGPQETQYF
few TRBJ1-1 TRBV7-9 TRBD1 TGTGCCAGCAGCTCCCCCGGGACAGGAGACACTGAAGCTTTCTTT CASSSPGTGDTEAFF
NA TRBJ2-7 TRBV25-1 NA TGTGCCACGACAGAGGGGGAAGCCTACGAGCAGTACTTC CATTEGEAYEQYF
few TRBJ2-7 TRBV15 TRBD2 TGTGCCACCAGCGTCCGGACTAGCGGCTACGAGCAGTACTTC CATSVRTSGYEQYF